Sequencing of this T cell receptor (beta chain) was carried out in a study of blood T cell repertoires in COVID-19. Source study methods: Quantification of nucleated cells was approximated via reference gene primer amplification. Method: immunoSEQ multiplex PCR; TCRdb's copy keeps in-frame clones and lacks some. From that table come the V and J calls and clone size; the DNA was used to work out D and trimming. There are some 190,000 clones in the sample; 85% to 90% occur only once, and under 30% lies in the top ten. The TCR was taken from a woman aged 40 to 50 in a cohort exposed to, infected with or recovered from COVID-19 (not recorded which). Sequencing was carried out using PBMCs or T cells enriched from blood (not recorded which).

In nucleotides, the CDR3 is TGTGCCAGCAGCGCCGGGACAGGGATTCGAAATTCACCCCTCCACTTT. It encodes CASSAGTGIRNSPLHF. The chain carries TRBV5-4 and TRBJ1-6, with 9 nucleotides matching TRBD1. Trimming cost V 4 bases and J 7 bases; bases outside gene matches: 9. CDR1 SGHNT and CDR2 YYREEE come from the germline V gene (reference sequence). The CDR3 has 16 amino acids. Using reference TRBV5-4 and TRBJ1-6 for the parts outside the CDR3, the full variable domain is ETGVTQSPTHLIKTRGQQVTLRCSSQSGHNTVSWYQQALGQGPQFIFQYYREEENGRGNFPPRFSGLQFPNYSSELNVNALELDDSALYLCASSAGTGIRNSPLHFGNGTRLTVT.